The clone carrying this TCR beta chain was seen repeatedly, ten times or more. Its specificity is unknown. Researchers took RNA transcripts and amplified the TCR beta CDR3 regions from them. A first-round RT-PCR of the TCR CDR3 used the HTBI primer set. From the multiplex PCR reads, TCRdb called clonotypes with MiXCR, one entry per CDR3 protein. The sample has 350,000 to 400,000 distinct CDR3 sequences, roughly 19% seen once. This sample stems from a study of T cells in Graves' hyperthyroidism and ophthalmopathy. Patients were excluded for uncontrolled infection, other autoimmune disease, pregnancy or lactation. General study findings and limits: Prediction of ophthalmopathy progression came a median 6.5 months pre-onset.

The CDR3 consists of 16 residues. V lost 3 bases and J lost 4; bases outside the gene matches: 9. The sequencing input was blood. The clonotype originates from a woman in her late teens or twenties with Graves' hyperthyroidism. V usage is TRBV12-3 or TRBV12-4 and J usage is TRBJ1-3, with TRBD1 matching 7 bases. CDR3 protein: CASSLWEGAAGNTIYF. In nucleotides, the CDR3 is TGTGCCAGCAGTTTGTGGGAGGGGGCTGCCGGAAACACCATATATTTT.